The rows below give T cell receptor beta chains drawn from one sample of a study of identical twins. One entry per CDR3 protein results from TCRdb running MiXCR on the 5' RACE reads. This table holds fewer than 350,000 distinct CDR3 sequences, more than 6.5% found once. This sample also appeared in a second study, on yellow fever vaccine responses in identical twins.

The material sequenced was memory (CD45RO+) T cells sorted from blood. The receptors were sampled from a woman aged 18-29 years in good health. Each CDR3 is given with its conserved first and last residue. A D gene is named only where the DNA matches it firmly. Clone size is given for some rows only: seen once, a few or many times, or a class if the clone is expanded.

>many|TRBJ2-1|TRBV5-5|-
TGTGCCAGCAGCATGGGACTGACCTACAATGAGCAGTTCTTC
CASSMGLTYNEQFF
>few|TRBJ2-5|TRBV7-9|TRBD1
TGTGCCAGCAGCTTTGAGGGGGCAGGGACCCAGTACTTC
CASSFEGAGTQYF
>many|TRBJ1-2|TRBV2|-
TGTGCCAGCAGTGGCGGTCAGCGGAATGGCTACACCTTC
CASSGGQRNGYTF
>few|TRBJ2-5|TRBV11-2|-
TGTGCCAGCAGCAAGGGGCGAGAGACCCAGTACTTC
CASSKGRETQYF
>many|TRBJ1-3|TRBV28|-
TGTGCCAGCAGTTTGAGTTGGGGGGGAAACACCATATATTTT
CASSLSWGGNTIYF
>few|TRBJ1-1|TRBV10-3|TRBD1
TGTGCCACCAGCTCCGGGACAGCAGAAGCTTTCTTT
CATSSGTAEAFF
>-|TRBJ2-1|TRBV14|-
TGTGCCAGCAGCGCGGCTGGGGTTCCCCGAGACAATGAGCAGTTCTTC
CASSAAGVPRDNEQFF
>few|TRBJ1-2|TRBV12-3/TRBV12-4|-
TGTGCCAGCAGGGCGGCCGGTGGGGCCTATGGCTACACCTTC
CASRAAGGAYGYTF
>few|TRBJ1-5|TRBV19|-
TGTGCCAGTTCATGGACAGCTAATCAGCCCCAGCATTTT
CASSWTANQPQHF
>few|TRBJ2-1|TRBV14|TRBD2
TGTGCCAGCAGCCATAGCGGGGGGCTGTACAATGAGCAGTTCTTC
CASSHSGGLYNEQFF
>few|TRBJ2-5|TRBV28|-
TGTGCCAGTACACTAGGGCAGTACCAAGAGACCCAGTACTTC
CASTLGQYQETQYF
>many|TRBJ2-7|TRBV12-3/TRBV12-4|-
TGTGCCAGCAGTCGGCGGGGTGGGCAGGGGACCTACGAGCAGTACTTC
CASSRRGGQGTYEQYF
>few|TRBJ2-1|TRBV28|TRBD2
TGTGCCAGCAGTTGGCCGGGACTAGTTAAATATGAGCAGTTCTTC
CASSWPGLVKYEQFF
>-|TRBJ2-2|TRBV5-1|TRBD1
TGCGCCAGCAGCTTGGATCAGGGGGCCCGCGCCGGGGAGCTGTTTTTT
CASSLDQGARAGELFF
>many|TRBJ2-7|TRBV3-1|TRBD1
TGTGCCAGCAAACCGACAGGGAAGGACGAGCAGTACTTC
CASKPTGKDEQYF
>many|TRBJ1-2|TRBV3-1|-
TGTGCCAGCAGCCACGGACAGCTACATTACACGGAGGGCTACACCTTC
CASSHGQLHYTEGYTF